A selection of T cell receptor beta chains follows, all from one sample in a study of human T cells and chemical hapten exposure. Via MiXCR, TCRdb re-called the RACE reads, giving one row per CDR3 protein. The sample lists around 110,000 distinct CDR3 sequences, less than 15% occurring once. The sample in question was whole blood, obtained in connection with sensitization to the hapten diphenylcyclopropenone (DPC). The origin of the receptors is a woman between 50 and 59 years old with alopecia areata. Some clones in this sample may be carry-over from other donors' samples. The CDR3 runs from the conserved cysteine through the conserved F or W. The order of the fields is D gene, clone size, V gene, J gene, CDR3 DNA, CDR3 protein. A D gene is named only where the DNA matches it firmly. Only part of the rows carry a size: once, few, many, or a class if the clone is expanded.

d_call: TRBD2; clone_size: few; v_call: TRBV25-1; j_call: TRBJ2-5; cdr3_nt: TGTGCCAGCAGTGACGCGAGCGGGGGAGAGACCCAGTACTTC; cdr3_aa: CASSDASGGETQYF
d_call: TRBD1; clone_size: many; v_call: TRBV12-3/TRBV12-4; j_call: TRBJ2-7; cdr3_nt: TGTGCCAGCAGTTACGGAGGACAGGGGAACGAGCAGTACTTC; cdr3_aa: CASSYGGQGNEQYF
d_call: TRBD2; clone_size: .; v_call: TRBV2; j_call: TRBJ2-3; cdr3_nt: TGTGCCAGCAGTGTAATGGCGGGGGACACAGATACGCAGTATTTT; cdr3_aa: CASSVMAGDTDTQYF
d_call: TRBD1; clone_size: few; v_call: TRBV11-2; j_call: TRBJ2-3; cdr3_nt: TGTGCCAGCAGCTCCTCGGGACAGGGGGCTCAAGATACGCAGTATTTT; cdr3_aa: CASSSSGQGAQDTQYF
d_call: TRBD2; clone_size: .; v_call: TRBV11-2; j_call: TRBJ2-1; cdr3_nt: TGTGCCAGCAGCTCAAGACTAGCGGTGGATATGACCTACAATGAGCAGTTCTTC; cdr3_aa: CASSSRLAVDMTYNEQFF
d_call: .; clone_size: .; v_call: TRBV29-1; j_call: TRBJ2-1; cdr3_nt: TGCAGCGTTGCTGGGAGATACAATGAGCAGTTCTTC; cdr3_aa: CSVAGRYNEQFF
d_call: .; clone_size: many; v_call: TRBV3-1; j_call: TRBJ1-5; cdr3_nt: TGTGCCAGCAGCCAACAGGGGCAGCCCCAGCATTTT; cdr3_aa: CASSQQGQPQHF
d_call: .; clone_size: .; v_call: TRBV6-4; j_call: TRBJ2-1; cdr3_nt: TGTGCCAGCAGTGACAGGGGAGGTAGCGATGAGCAGTTCTTC; cdr3_aa: CASSDRGGSDEQFF
d_call: .; clone_size: many; v_call: TRBV20-1; j_call: TRBJ1-3; cdr3_nt: TGCAGTGCCGCAGACAGGAGCTCTGGAAACACCATATATTTT; cdr3_aa: CSAADRSSGNTIYF
d_call: .; clone_size: few; v_call: TRBV12-2; j_call: TRBJ2-7; cdr3_nt: TGTGCAAGTCGCTTAATAGATAACCACGAGCAGTACTTC; cdr3_aa: CASRLIDNHEQYF
d_call: TRBD1; clone_size: .; v_call: TRBV12-3/TRBV12-4; j_call: TRBJ1-5; cdr3_nt: TGTGCCAGCAGTCGACAGGGGGCTAATACTCAGCCCCAGCATTTT; cdr3_aa: CASSRQGANTQPQHF
d_call: TRBD1; clone_size: many; v_call: TRBV7-6; j_call: TRBJ2-7; cdr3_nt: TGTGCCAGCAGCACCAGGGCCGGGACAGGGTTAATCGAGCAGTACTTC; cdr3_aa: CASSTRAGTGLIEQYF
d_call: .; clone_size: many; v_call: TRBV12-3/TRBV12-4; j_call: TRBJ1-1; cdr3_nt: TGTGCCAGCAGTCCCGAGGGGGACACTGAAGCTTTCTTT; cdr3_aa: CASSPEGDTEAFF
d_call: TRBD1; clone_size: few; v_call: TRBV5-5; j_call: TRBJ1-1; cdr3_nt: TGTGCCAGCAGCTTGGAAGTAGGACAGGGACCGAACACTGAAGCTTTCTTT; cdr3_aa: CASSLEVGQGPNTEAFF
d_call: .; clone_size: .; v_call: TRBV7-6; j_call: TRBJ2-5; cdr3_nt: TGTGCCAGCAGCCCCCAATGGGGACACCACCAAGAGACCCAGTACTTC; cdr3_aa: CASSPQWGHHQETQYF
d_call: TRBD1; clone_size: .; v_call: TRBV27; j_call: TRBJ2-7; cdr3_nt: TGTGCCAGCAGTCCACTGGGACAGCCCTACGAGCAGTACTTC; cdr3_aa: CASSPLGQPYEQYF
d_call: .; clone_size: few; v_call: TRBV28; j_call: TRBJ2-5; cdr3_nt: TGTGCCAGCAGTTTGGGGTCCGGGGCCCAGTACTTC; cdr3_aa: CASSLGSGAQYF
d_call: .; clone_size: .; v_call: TRBV2; j_call: TRBJ2-1; cdr3_nt: TGTGCCGGCAGGGTTAGTGACAATGAGCAGTTCTTC; cdr3_aa: CAGRVSDNEQFF
d_call: .; clone_size: many; v_call: TRBV28; j_call: TRBJ2-3; cdr3_nt: TGTGCCAGCAGTGGGGGAGACAGGGATACGCAGTATTTT; cdr3_aa: CASSGGDRDTQYF
d_call: .; clone_size: many; v_call: TRBV11-2; j_call: TRBJ1-5; cdr3_nt: TGTGCCAGCAGCCTCCACGGGGGGCAGCCCCAGCATTTT; cdr3_aa: CASSLHGGQPQHF
d_call: TRBD1; clone_size: many; v_call: TRBV6-1; j_call: TRBJ2-5; cdr3_nt: TGTGCCAGCAGCGCGATTCGGACAGGGAGACAAGAGACCCAGTACTTC; cdr3_aa: CASSAIRTGRQETQYF
d_call: TRBD1; clone_size: few; v_call: TRBV6-5; j_call: TRBJ2-3; cdr3_nt: TGTGCCAGCAGTTACTCGGGACAGGGTTTTGATACGCAGTATTTT; cdr3_aa: CASSYSGQGFDTQYF
d_call: .; clone_size: many; v_call: TRBV2; j_call: TRBJ1-4; cdr3_nt: TGTGCCAGCAGTGAAAGCGATGAAAAACTGTTTTTT; cdr3_aa: CASSESDEKLFF
d_call: .; clone_size: .; v_call: TRBV6-2/TRBV6-3; j_call: TRBJ1-1; cdr3_nt: TGTGCCAGCAGTTCCCTCGCAGGGGACACTGAAGCTTTCTTT; cdr3_aa: CASSSLAGDTEAFF
d_call: TRBD1; clone_size: many; v_call: TRBV24-1; j_call: TRBJ1-5; cdr3_nt: TGTGCCACCAGTGACCCGACAGGGCATCAGCCCCAGCATTTT; cdr3_aa: CATSDPTGHQPQHF
d_call: TRBD1; clone_size: many; v_call: TRBV28; j_call: TRBJ2-7; cdr3_nt: TGTGCCAGCACGGAATCCGGACAGGGAGGTAGGGAGCAGTACTTC; cdr3_aa: CASTESGQGGREQYF
d_call: .; clone_size: many; v_call: TRBV6-2/TRBV6-3; j_call: TRBJ1-1; cdr3_nt: TGTGCCAGCAGTTACCGGGACACCCGATGGGGGAACACTGAAGCTTTCTTT; cdr3_aa: CASSYRDTRWGNTEAFF
d_call: TRBD2; clone_size: few; v_call: TRBV5-1; j_call: TRBJ2-1; cdr3_nt: TGCGCCAGCCAAGGACTAGCGGGAGACAATGAGCAGTTCTTC; cdr3_aa: CASQGLAGDNEQFF
d_call: .; clone_size: many; v_call: TRBV28; j_call: TRBJ1-2; cdr3_nt: TGTGCCAGCAGCTTGGGTCAGAACTATGGCTACACCTTC; cdr3_aa: CASSLGQNYGYTF
d_call: .; clone_size: .; v_call: TRBV28; j_call: TRBJ2-7; cdr3_nt: TGTGCCAGCAGTACTACTTCCTACGAGCAGTACTTC; cdr3_aa: CASSTTSYEQYF
d_call: .; clone_size: .; v_call: TRBV29-1; j_call: TRBJ2-3; cdr3_nt: TGCAGCACCCGGACCACGAACACAGATACGCAGTATTTT; cdr3_aa: CSTRTTNTDTQYF
d_call: .; clone_size: many; v_call: TRBV16; j_call: TRBJ1-6; cdr3_nt: TGTGCCAGCAGACGGGGGAGCTCCTATAATTCACCCCTCCACTTT; cdr3_aa: CASRRGSSYNSPLHF
d_call: .; clone_size: .; v_call: TRBV5-1; j_call: TRBJ2-5; cdr3_nt: TGCGCCAGCAGCCTGTGGGAAAGGGGCCAAGAGACCCAGTACTTC; cdr3_aa: CASSLWERGQETQYF
d_call: .; clone_size: once; v_call: TRBV15; j_call: TRBJ2-3; cdr3_nt: TGTGCCACCAGATCGAGTAGCATGGATACGCAGTATTTT; cdr3_aa: CATRSSSMDTQYF
d_call: .; clone_size: few; v_call: TRBV20-1; j_call: TRBJ1-5; cdr3_nt: TGCAGTGCTAGAGGCCCCAGCAATCAGCCCCAGCATTTT; cdr3_aa: CSARGPSNQPQHF
d_call: .; clone_size: .; v_call: TRBV6-5; j_call: TRBJ1-4; cdr3_nt: TGTGCCAGCCACACCGGGACGGCGAATGAAAAACTGTTTTTT; cdr3_aa: CASHTGTANEKLFF
d_call: .; clone_size: .; v_call: TRBV12-3/TRBV12-4; j_call: TRBJ1-1; cdr3_nt: TGTGCCAGCAAGCCCCCGGGGCACACTGAAGCTTTCTTT; cdr3_aa: CASKPPGHTEAFF
d_call: .; clone_size: many; v_call: TRBV6-2/TRBV6-3; j_call: TRBJ2-1; cdr3_nt: TGTGCCAGCGCCGAGAGCTCCTACAATGAGCAGTTCTTC; cdr3_aa: CASAESSYNEQFF
d_call: .; clone_size: many; v_call: TRBV7-6; j_call: TRBJ2-7; cdr3_nt: TGTGCCAGCAGCTTGAGCGGCAACTACGAGCAGTACTTC; cdr3_aa: CASSLSGNYEQYF
d_call: .; clone_size: many; v_call: TRBV5-1; j_call: TRBJ2-2; cdr3_nt: TGCGCCAGCAGTGCGAACACCGGGGAGCTGTTTTTT; cdr3_aa: CASSANTGELFF
d_call: .; clone_size: .; v_call: TRBV7-9; j_call: TRBJ1-5; cdr3_nt: TGTGCCATCAGCTTAGGTTTGGAGACGGGTCAGCCCCAGCATTTT; cdr3_aa: CAISLGLETGQPQHF
d_call: .; clone_size: .; v_call: TRBV11-3; j_call: TRBJ1-1; cdr3_nt: TGTGCCAGCAGCGCGAAGAGTTCAAGCCCTGAAGCTTTCTTT; cdr3_aa: CASSAKSSSPEAFF
d_call: .; clone_size: few; v_call: TRBV3-1; j_call: TRBJ2-5; cdr3_nt: TGTGCCAGCAGCCCCGGGGTACAGCGGCAAGAGACCCAGTACTTC; cdr3_aa: CASSPGVQRQETQYF
d_call: .; clone_size: .; v_call: TRBV28; j_call: TRBJ2-1; cdr3_nt: TGTGCCAGCCCTTCCCGCAATGAGCAGTTCTTC; cdr3_aa: CASPSRNEQFF
d_call: TRBD1; clone_size: once; v_call: TRBV20-1; j_call: TRBJ2-7; cdr3_nt: TGCAGCGCGATCCAGGGGGTTTACGAGCAGTACTTC; cdr3_aa: CSAIQGVYEQYF
d_call: .; clone_size: few; v_call: TRBV10-3; j_call: TRBJ2-5; cdr3_nt: TGTGCAGTAACACCGACTGGTGGGGGACAAGAGACCCAGTACTTC; cdr3_aa: CAVTPTGGGQETQYF
d_call: TRBD1; clone_size: few; v_call: TRBV7-6; j_call: TRBJ2-7; cdr3_nt: TGTGCCAGCAGCTTAGGTCAGGGGGTAAGGGAGCAGTACTTC; cdr3_aa: CASSLGQGVREQYF
d_call: .; clone_size: few; v_call: TRBV20-1; j_call: TRBJ2-7; cdr3_nt: TGCAGTGCTAGAGAGGACAGAAGCTCCTACGAGCAGTACTTC; cdr3_aa: CSAREDRSSYEQYF
d_call: .; clone_size: few; v_call: TRBV20-1; j_call: TRBJ2-1; cdr3_nt: TGCAGTGCGGTAAACACACATGAGCAGTTCTTC; cdr3_aa: CSAVNTHEQFF
d_call: .; clone_size: .; v_call: TRBV19; j_call: TRBJ1-5; cdr3_nt: TGTGCCACCCAACGGGGGGACGTATATCAGCCCCAGCATTTT; cdr3_aa: CATQRGDVYQPQHF
d_call: .; clone_size: few; v_call: TRBV29-1; j_call: TRBJ1-5; cdr3_nt: TGCAGCGTAGGGGACCTAAGCAATCAGCCCCAGCATTTT; cdr3_aa: CSVGDLSNQPQHF
d_call: .; clone_size: .; v_call: TRBV3-1; j_call: TRBJ1-1; cdr3_nt: TGTGCCAGCAGCCAATCCATAGGGAACACTGAAGCTTTCTTT; cdr3_aa: CASSQSIGNTEAFF
d_call: .; clone_size: .; v_call: TRBV7-2; j_call: TRBJ1-1; cdr3_nt: TGTGCCAGCAGCTTAATGGACAGTCGAAACACTGAAGCTTTCTTT; cdr3_aa: CASSLMDSRNTEAFF
d_call: .; clone_size: many; v_call: TRBV10-3; j_call: TRBJ2-7; cdr3_nt: TGTGCCATCAGTAAGGTAGGCGGGTACGAGCAGTACTTC; cdr3_aa: CAISKVGGYEQYF
d_call: .; clone_size: .; v_call: TRBV4-2; j_call: TRBJ1-1; cdr3_nt: TGTGCCAGCAGCCAGGCGTTGGGGGCCCGGACTGAAGCTTTCTTT; cdr3_aa: CASSQALGARTEAFF
d_call: .; clone_size: .; v_call: TRBV5-1; j_call: TRBJ2-1; cdr3_nt: TGCGCCAGCAGCTTAACTATGAATGAGCAGTTCTTC; cdr3_aa: CASSLTMNEQFF